This record concerns one TCR beta chain sequence. These data originate in a study of Graves' ophthalmopathy and Graves' hyperthyroidism. CDR3 regions of TCR beta were amplified from RNA transcripts. HTBI-primed RT-PCR formed the first round, and a multiplex PCR formed the second. TCRdb itself ran the multiplex PCR reads through MiXCR, one entry per CDR3 protein. The profile shows 340,000 or so distinct CDR3 sequences, about a sixth of them singletons. The CDR3 is 13 residues long. With 1 base clipped from V and 8 bases from J, the junction kept 5 bases outside the gene matches. Germline CDR1 reads SGHRS; CDR2 reads YFSETQ.

This chain uses TRBV5-1 with TRBJ1-1; 7 bases agree with TRBD1. Source material: peripheral blood. The clonotype originates from an adult man with Graves' ophthalmopathy. In DNA, the CDR3 is TGCGCCAGCAGCTTGCTGCGGGACAGAGAAGCTTTCTTT. Its translation is CASSLLRDREAFF.